This TCR beta chain was sequenced in a study of radiation and T cells in renal cell carcinoma. Study-wide results and limits: Top tumor clonotypes rose in blood 2 weeks post-radiation, then contracted. Pretreatment tumor biopsies were lacking, so baseline clonotypes are unknown.

This clone was seen only a few times. What it binds is unknown. Germline V gene lookup returns CDR1 SNHLY and CDR2 FYNNEI. V lost 4 bases, J lost 1 base, and 7 bases lay in between. The CDR3 has 13 amino acids. The table came from immunoSEQ multiplex PCR; TCRdb's copy has only in-frame clones and leaves some out. The sample yields 85,000 to 100,000 clones, about 88% seen once. As to time point: baseline pretreatment blood. The treatment is: 15 Gy SBRT to primary tumor, nephrectomy 4 weeks later. Blood was sampled at baseline, 2 weeks and 4 weeks after SBRT. Clear cell pathology was present in this patient's renal cell carcinoma.

The material was blood, obtained from a patient whose treatment included radiotherapy and nephrectomy. The receptor was isolated from a man between 50 and 59 years old with renal cell carcinoma. The genes are TRBV2 and TRBJ1-1; D gene uncertain. The CDR3 sequence: CASSGDKNTEAFF. CDR3 nucleotides: TGTGCCAGCAGTGGGGATAAGAACACTGAAGCTTTCTTT. Full variable domain (remainder filled in from reference TRBV2 and TRBJ1-1): EPEVTQTPSHQVTQMGQEVILRCVPISNHLYFYWYRQILGQKVEFLVSFYNNEISEKSEIFDDQFSVERPDGSNFTLKIRSTKLEDSAMYFCASSGDKNTEAFFGQGTRLTVV.